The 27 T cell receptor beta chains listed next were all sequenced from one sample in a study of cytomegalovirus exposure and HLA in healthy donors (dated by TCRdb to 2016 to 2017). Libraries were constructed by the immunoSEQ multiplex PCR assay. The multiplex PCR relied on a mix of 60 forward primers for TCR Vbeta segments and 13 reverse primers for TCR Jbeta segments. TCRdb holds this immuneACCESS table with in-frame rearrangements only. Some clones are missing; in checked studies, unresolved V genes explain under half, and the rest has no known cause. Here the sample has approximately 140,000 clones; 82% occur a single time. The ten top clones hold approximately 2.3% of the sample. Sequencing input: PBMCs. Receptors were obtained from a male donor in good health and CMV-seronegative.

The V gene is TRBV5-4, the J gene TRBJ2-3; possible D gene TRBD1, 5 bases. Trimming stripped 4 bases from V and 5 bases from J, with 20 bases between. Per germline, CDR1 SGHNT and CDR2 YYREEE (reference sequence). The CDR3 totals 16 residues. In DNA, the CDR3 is TGTGCCAGCAGCCCAGACACGGCAACAGGCGGAGATACGCAGTATTTT. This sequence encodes CASSPDTATGGDTQYF.

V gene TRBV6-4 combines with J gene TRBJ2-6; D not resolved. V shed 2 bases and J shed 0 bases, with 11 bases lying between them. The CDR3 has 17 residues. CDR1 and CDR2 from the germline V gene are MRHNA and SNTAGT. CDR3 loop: CASSDSAAYSGANVLTF. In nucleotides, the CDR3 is TGTGCCAGCAGTGACAGCGCCGCCTACTCTGGGGCCAACGTCCTGACTTTC.

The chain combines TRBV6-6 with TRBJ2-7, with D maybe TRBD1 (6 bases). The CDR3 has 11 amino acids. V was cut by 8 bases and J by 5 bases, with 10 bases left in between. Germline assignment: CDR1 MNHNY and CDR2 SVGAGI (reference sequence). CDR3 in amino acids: CASFSGDEQYF. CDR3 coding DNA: TGTGCCAGCTTTTCAGGGGACGAGCAGTACTTC.

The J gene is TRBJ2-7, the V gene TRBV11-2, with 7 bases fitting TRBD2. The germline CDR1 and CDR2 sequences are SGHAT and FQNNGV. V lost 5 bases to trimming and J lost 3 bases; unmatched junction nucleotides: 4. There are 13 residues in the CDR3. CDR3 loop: CASSPGLVYEQYF. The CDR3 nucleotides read TGTGCCAGCAGCCCAGGACTAGTCTACGAGCAGTACTTC.

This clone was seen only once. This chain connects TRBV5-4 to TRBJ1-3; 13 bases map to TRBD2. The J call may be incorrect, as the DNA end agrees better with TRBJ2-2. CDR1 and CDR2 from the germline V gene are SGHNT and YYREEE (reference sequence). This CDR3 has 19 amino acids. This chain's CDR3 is CASSLLLAGGPGYPGELFF. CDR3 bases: TGTGCCAGCAGCTTGTTACTAGCGGGAGGGCCGGGATACCCCGGGGAGCTGTTTTTT.

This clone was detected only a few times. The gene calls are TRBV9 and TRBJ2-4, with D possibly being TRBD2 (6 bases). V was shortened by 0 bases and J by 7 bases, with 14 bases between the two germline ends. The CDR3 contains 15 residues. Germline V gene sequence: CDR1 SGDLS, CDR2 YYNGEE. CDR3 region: CASSVAYGSGNIQYF. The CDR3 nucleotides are TGTGCCAGCAGCGTAGCATACGGGAGTGGTAACATTCAGTACTTC.

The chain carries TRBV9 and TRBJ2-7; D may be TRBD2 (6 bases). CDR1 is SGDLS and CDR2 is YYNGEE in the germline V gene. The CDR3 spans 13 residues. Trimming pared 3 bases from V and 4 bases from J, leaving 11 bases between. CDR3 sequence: CASSASSAYEQYF. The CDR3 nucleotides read TGTGCCAGCAGCGCCTCTAGCGCGTACGAGCAGTACTTC.

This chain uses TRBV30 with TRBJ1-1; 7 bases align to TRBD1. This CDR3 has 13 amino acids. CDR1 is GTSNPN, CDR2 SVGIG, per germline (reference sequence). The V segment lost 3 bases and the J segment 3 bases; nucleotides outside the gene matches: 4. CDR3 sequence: CAWSTGAYTEAFF. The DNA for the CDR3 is TGTGCCTGGAGCACAGGGGCGTACACTGAAGCTTTCTTT.

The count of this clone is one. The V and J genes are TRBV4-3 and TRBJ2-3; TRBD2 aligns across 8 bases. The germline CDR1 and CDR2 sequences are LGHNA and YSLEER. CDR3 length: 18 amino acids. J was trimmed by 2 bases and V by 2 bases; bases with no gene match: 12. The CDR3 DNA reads TGCGCCAGCAGCCAACAAGACAGCGGGAGAGGGTACACAGATACGCAGTATTTT. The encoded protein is CASSQQDSGRGYTDTQYF.

CDR3 sequence: CASAGGLTGELFF. In nucleotides, the CDR3 is TGTGCCAGCGCCGGGGGTTTGACCGGGGAGCTGTTTTTT. The rearrangement joins TRBV2 to TRBJ2-2; possibly TRBD2 for D (6 bases). The CDR3 length is 13 residues. Trimming shortened V by 8 bases and J by 5 bases, and 12 bases separated the two germline ends. The germline CDR1 and CDR2 sequences are SNHLY and FYNNEI.

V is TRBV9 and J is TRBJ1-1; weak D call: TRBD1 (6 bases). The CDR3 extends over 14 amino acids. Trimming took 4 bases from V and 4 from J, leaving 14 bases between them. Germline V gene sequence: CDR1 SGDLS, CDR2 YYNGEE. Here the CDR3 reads CASSPGGRGTEAFF. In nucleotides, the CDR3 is TGTGCCAGCAGCCCGGGGGGGCGGGGCACTGAAGCTTTCTTT.

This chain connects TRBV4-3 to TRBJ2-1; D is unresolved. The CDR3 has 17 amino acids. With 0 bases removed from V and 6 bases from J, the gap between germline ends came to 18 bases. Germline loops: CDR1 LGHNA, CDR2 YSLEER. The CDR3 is CASSQDQSLDLGNEQFF. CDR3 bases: TGCGCCAGCAGCCAAGATCAGAGTCTAGATCTTGGCAATGAGCAGTTCTTC.

The chain's CDR3 is CATSQSGSSNEQYF. The CDR3, as DNA: TGTGCCACCTCCCAAAGTGGGAGCAGCAACGAGCAGTACTTC. The chain couples TRBV7-9 to TRBJ2-7; TRBD2 might be the D (5 bases). Germline CDR1 and CDR2: SEHNR and FQNEAQ (reference sequence). The CDR3 has 14 amino acids. The V gene lost 10 bases and the J gene lost 5 bases, with 21 bases spanning the gap.

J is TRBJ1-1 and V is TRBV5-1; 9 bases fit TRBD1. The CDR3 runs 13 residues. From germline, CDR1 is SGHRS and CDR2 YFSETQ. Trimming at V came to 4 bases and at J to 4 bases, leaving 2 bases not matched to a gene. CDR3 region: CASSQTGGTEAFF. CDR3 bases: TGCGCCAGCAGCCAGACAGGGGGCACTGAAGCTTTCTTT.

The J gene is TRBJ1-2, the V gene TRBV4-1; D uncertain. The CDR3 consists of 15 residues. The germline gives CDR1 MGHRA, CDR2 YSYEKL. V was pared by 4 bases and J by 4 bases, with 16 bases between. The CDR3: CASSPFAEAAYGYTF. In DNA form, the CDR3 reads TGCGCCAGCAGCCCTTTCGCGGAGGCTGCCTATGGCTACACCTTC.

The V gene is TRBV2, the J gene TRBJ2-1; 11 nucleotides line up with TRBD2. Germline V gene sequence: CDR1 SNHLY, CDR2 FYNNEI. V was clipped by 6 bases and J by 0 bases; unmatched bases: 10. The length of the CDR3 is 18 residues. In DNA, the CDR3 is TGTGCCAGCAGCACCGGGACTAGCGGCTTAAGCTCCTACAATGAGCAGTTCTTC. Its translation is CASSTGTSGLSSYNEQFF.

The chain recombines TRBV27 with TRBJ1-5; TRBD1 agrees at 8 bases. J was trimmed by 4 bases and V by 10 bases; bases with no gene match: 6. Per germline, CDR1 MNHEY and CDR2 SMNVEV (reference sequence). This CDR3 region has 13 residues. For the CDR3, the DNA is TGTGCCACAGGACAGGGTTTGAATCAGCCCCAGCATTTT. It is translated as CATGQGLNQPQHF.

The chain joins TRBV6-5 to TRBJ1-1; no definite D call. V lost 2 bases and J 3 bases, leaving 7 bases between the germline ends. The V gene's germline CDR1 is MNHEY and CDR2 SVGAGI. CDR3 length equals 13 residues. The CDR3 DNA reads TGTGCCAGCAGTTACGAGGTTTACACTGAAGCTTTCTTT. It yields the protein CASSYEVYTEAFF.

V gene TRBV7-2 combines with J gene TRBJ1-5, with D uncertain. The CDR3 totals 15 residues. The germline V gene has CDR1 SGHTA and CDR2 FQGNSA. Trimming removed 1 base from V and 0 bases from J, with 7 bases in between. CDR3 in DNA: TGTGCCAGCAGCTTAGGGCGGGATAGCAATCAGCCCCAGCATTTT. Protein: CASSLGRDSNQPQHF. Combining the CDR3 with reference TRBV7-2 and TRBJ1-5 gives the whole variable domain GAGVSQSPSNKVTEKGKDVELRCDPISGHTALYWYRQSLGQGLEFLIYFQGNSAPDKSGLPSDRFSAERTGGSVSTLTIQRTQQEDSAVYLCASSLGRDSNQPQHFGDGTRLSIL.

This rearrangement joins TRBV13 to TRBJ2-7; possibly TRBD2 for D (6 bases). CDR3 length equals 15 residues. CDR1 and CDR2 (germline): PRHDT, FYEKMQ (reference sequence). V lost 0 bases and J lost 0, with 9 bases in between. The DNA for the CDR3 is TGTGCCAGCAGCTTAGGTAGCGGTATCTCCTACGAGCAGTACTTC. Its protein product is CASSLGSGISYEQYF.

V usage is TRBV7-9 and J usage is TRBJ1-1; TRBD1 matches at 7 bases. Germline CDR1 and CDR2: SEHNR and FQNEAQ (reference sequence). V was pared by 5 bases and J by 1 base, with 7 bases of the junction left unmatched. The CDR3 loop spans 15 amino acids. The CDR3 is CASSAPGTENTEAFF. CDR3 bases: TGTGCCAGCAGCGCCCCCGGGACAGAGAACACTGAAGCTTTCTTT.

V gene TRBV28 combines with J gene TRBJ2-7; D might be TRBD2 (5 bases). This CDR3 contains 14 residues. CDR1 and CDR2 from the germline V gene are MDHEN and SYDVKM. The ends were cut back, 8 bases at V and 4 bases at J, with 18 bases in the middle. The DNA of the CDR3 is TGTGCCAGCTGTGTAACCGGGGAAGGGTACGAGCAGTACTTC. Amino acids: CASCVTGEGYEQYF.

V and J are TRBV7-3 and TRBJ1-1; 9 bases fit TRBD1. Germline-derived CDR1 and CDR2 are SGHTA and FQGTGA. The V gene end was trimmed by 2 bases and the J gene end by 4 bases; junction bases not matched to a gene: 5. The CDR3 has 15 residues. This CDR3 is CASSLDNRGLTEAFF. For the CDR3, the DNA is TGTGCCAGCAGCTTAGACAACAGGGGGCTCACTGAAGCTTTCTTT.

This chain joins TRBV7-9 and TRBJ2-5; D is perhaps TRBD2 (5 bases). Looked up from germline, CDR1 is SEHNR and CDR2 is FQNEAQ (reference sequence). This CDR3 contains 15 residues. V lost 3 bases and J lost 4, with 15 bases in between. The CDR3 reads CASSFGVEGTETQYF. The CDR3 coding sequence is TGTGCCAGCAGCTTCGGGGTAGAGGGAACAGAGACCCAGTACTTC.

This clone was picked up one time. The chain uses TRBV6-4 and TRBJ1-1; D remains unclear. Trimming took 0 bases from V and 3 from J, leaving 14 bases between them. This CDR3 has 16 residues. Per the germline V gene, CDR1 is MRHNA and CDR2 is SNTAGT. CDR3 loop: CASSDSPLGSYTEAFF. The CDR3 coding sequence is TGTGCCAGCAGTGACTCCCCTCTAGGGAGCTACACTGAAGCTTTCTTT.

CDR3 loop: CASRFQGFLNTGELFF. The CDR3, as DNA: TGTGCAAGTCGCTTCCAGGGTTTTTTGAACACCGGGGAGCTGTTTTTT. This chain connects TRBV12-2 to TRBJ2-2; the D segment call TRBD1 is taken from the table without a DNA check. TRBV12-2 is shown as a pseudogene. This CDR3 contains 16 residues.

CDR3 amino acids: CASSPGRRDNEQFF. CDR3 sequence (DNA): TGTGCCAGCAGCCCCGGGAGGAGGGACAATGAGCAGTTCTTC. The rearrangement uses TRBV9 and TRBJ2-1, with 7 bases lining up with TRBD2. The germline gives CDR1 SGDLS, CDR2 YYNGEE. CDR3 length: 14 amino acids. The junction had 6 bases not matched to a gene; V was cut back by 4 bases and J by 5 bases.